This T cell receptor (beta chain) was captured by sequencing in a study of blood T cell repertoires in COVID-19. Study processing details: Estimates of nucleated cell counts were drawn from the amplification of reference gene primers. The protocol was immunoSEQ multiplex PCR, while the TCRdb copy is restricted to in-frame clones and leaves out a portion. V and J calls and clone size are given by that table; D and trimming were obtained from the DNA. The table lists around 310,000 clones, almost 90% of them singletons, with around 0.97% in the top ten. The V gene's germline CDR1 is MNHEY and CDR2 SMNVEV (reference sequence). V lost 6 bases to trimming and J lost 0 bases; unmatched junction nucleotides: 3. The CDR3 spans 14 residues.

The chain joins TRBV27 to TRBJ1-2; TRBD1 matches 8 bases. Sequences were obtained from peripheral blood. This receptor was obtained from a woman in her 40s with COVID-19, enrolled during active disease. CDR3 DNA sequence: TGTGCCAGCAGGAGGACAGGGTCTAACTATGGCTACACCTTC. This sequence encodes CASRRTGSNYGYTF.